This TCR beta chain was found in a study of shared clonotypes between healthy human individuals. Study-wide background: Per donor, CD8 memory used one plate, CD8 naive used two, CD4 memory used three and CD4 naive used three.

Germline loops: CDR1 SSHAT, CDR2 FNYEAQ (reference sequence). The CDR3 extends over 12 amino acids. The germline V and J ends were trimmed by 6 bases and 3 bases, with 3 bases remaining between them. CD45RO-negative CD8 cells positively selected for CCR7 made up the naive population, which excluded terminally differentiated effector memory CD45RA+ cells. The study drew its donors from healthy HIV-negative adults without recent acute infections or vaccinations. Method: immunoSEQ multiplex PCR; TCRdb's copy keeps in-frame clones and lacks some. The sample comprises hundreds of thousands of clones, roughly 96% of which are singletons, and about 0.12% rests with the top ten.

Sequences were obtained from naive CD8+ T cells sorted from blood. The V and J genes are TRBV7-7 and TRBJ2-6; no clear D gene. The sequence came from a woman in her 30s in good health. In DNA form, the CDR3 reads TGTGCCAGCAGGGGTGGGGCCAACGTCCTGACTTTC. Translation: CASRGGANVLTF.